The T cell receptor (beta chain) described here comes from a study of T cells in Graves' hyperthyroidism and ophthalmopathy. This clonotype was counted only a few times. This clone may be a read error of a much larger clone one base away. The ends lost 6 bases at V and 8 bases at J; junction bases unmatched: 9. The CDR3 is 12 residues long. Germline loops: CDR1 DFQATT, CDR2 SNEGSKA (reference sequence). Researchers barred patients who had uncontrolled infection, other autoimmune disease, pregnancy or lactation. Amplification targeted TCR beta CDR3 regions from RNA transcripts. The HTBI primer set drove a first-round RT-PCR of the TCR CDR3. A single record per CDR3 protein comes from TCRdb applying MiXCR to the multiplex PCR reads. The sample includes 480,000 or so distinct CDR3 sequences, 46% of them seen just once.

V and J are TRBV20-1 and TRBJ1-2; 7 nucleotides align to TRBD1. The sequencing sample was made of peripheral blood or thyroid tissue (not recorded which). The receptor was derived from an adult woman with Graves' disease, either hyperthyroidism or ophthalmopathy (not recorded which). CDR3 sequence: CSAEGQPKGYTF. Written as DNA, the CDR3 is TGCAGTGCCGAGGGACAGCCCAAAGGCTACACCTTC.